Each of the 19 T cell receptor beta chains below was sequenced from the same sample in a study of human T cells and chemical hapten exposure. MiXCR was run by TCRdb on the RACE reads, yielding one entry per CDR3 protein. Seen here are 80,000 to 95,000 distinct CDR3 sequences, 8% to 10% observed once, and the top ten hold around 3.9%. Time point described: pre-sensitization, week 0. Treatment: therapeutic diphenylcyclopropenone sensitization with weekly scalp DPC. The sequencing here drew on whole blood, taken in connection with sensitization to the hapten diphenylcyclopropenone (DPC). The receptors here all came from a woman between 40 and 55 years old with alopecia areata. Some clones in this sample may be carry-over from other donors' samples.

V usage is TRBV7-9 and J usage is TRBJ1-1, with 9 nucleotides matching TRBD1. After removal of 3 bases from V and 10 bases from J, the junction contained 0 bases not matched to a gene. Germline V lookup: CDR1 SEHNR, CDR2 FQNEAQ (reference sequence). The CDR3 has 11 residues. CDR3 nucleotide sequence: TGTGCCAGCAGCTTGGACAGGGGAGCTTTCTTT. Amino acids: CASSLDRGAFF.

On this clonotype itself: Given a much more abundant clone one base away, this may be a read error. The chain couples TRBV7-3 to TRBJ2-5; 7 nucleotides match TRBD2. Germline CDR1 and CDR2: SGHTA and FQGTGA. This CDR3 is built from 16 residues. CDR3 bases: TGTGCCAGCAGCCTATCCGGGACTACTTCTAAAGAGACCCAGCACTTC. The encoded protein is CASSLSGTTSKETQHF.

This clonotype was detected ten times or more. The CDR3 DNA follows: TGTGCCAGCAGCTTATCACAGGGAGCACCCCTCCACTTT. Protein product: CASSLSQGAPLHF. This chain joins TRBV7-9 and TRBJ1-6; D is perhaps TRBD1 (6 bases). Trimming shortened V by 2 bases and J by 11 bases, and 10 bases separated the two germline ends. The CDR3 has 13 residues. The V gene's germline CDR1 is SEHNR and CDR2 FQNEAQ (reference sequence).

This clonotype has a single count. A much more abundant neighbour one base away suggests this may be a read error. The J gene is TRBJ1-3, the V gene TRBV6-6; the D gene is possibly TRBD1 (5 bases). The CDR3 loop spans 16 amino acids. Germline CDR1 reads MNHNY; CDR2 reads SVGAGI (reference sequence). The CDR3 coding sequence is TGTGCCAGCAGTTACCGGGGGGGACTTGGTGGAATCACCATATATTTT. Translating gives CASSYRGGLGGITIYF.

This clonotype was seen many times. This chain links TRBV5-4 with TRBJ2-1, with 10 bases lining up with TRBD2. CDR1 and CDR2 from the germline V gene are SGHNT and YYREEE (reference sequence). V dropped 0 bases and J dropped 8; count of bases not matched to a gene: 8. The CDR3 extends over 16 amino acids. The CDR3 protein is CASSLEGSGGPHEQFF. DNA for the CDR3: TGTGCCAGCAGCTTGGAAGGTAGCGGGGGGCCCCATGAGCAGTTCTTC.

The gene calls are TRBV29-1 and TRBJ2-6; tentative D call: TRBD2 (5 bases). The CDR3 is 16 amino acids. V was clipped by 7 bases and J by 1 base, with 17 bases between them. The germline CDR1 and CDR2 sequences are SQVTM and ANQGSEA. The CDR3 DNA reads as TGCAGCGCCGCTGCCGTAGGAGGATCTGGGGCCAACGTCCTGACTTTC. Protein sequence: CSAAAVGGSGANVLTF.

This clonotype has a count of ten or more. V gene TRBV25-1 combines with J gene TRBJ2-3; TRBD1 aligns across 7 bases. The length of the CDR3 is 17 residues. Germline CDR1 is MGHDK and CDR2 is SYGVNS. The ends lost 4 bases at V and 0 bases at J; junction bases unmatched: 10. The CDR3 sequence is CASSGPSGQASTDTQYF. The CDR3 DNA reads TGTGCCAGCAGTGGCCCTTCCGGACAGGCTAGCACAGATACGCAGTATTTT.

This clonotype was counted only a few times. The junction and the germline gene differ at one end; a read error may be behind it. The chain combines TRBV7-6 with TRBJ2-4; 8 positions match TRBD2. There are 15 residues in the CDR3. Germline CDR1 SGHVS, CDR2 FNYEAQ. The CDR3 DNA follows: TGTGCCAGCAGCTTAGTCGGGGGGGCCACAAACATTCAGTACTTC. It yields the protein CASSLVGGATNIQYF.

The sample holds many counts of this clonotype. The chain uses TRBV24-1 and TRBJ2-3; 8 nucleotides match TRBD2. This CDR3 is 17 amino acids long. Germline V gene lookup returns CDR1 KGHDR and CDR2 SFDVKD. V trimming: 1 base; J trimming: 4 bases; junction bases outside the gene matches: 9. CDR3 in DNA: TGTGCCACCAGTGATTTTCCCGGGGGGGCCCCCGCAGATACGCAGTATTTT. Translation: CATSDFPGGAPADTQYF.

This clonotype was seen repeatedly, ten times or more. CDR3 in DNA: TGCAGTCCCAGGGCGGCCGGACTGAACACTGAAGCTTTCTTT. Residues: CSPRAAGLNTEAFF. V and J are TRBV20-1 and TRBJ1-1, with D maybe TRBD1 (5 bases). Trimming stripped 8 bases from V and 0 bases from J, with 16 bases between. The CDR3 is 14 residues long. Germline V gene lookup returns CDR1 DFQATT and CDR2 SNEGSKA (reference sequence).

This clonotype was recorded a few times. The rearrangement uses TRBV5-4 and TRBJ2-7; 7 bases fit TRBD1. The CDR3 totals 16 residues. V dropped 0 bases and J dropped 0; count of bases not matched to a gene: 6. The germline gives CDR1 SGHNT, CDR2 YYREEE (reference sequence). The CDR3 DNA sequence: TGTGCCAGCAGCTTGGACCCGGCAGGGGGCTCCTACGAGCAGTACTTC. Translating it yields CASSLDPAGGSYEQYF.

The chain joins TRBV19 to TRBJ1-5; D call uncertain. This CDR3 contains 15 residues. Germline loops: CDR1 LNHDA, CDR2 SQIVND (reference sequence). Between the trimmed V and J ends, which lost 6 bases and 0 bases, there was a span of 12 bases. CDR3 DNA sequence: TGTGCCAGTAGGGCTGCGGCAGATAGCAATCAGCCCCAGCATTTT. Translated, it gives CASRAAADSNQPQHF.

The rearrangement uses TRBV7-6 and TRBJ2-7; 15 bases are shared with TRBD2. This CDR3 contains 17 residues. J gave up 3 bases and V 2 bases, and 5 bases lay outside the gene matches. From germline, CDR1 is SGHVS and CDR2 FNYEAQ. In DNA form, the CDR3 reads TGTGCCAGCAGCTTATCCGGGACTAGCGGGGGGCGCTACGAGCAGTACTTC. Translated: CASSLSGTSGGRYEQYF.

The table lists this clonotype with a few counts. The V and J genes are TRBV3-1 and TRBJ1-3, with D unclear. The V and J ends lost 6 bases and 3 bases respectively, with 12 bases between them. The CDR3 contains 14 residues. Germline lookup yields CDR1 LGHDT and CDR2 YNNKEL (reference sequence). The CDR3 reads CASRPVYGGNTIYF. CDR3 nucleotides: TGTGCCAGCAGACCCGTATATGGTGGAAACACCATATATTTT.

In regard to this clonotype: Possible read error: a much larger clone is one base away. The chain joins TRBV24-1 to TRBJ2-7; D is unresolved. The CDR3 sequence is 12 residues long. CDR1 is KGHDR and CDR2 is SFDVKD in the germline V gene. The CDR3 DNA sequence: TGTGCCACCAGTGATTCAAAAGAGGAGCGGTACTTC. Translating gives CATSDSKEERYF.

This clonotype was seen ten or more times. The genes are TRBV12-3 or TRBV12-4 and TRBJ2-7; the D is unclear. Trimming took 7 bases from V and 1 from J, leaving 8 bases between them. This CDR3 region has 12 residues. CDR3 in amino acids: CASTQGSYEQYF. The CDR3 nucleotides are TGTGCCAGCACACAAGGGTCCTACGAGCAGTACTTC.

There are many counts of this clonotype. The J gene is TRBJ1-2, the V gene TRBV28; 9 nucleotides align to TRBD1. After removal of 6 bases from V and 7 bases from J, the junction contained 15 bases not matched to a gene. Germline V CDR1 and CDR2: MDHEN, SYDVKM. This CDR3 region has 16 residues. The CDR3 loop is CASRPKSGTGYRGYTF. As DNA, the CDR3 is TGTGCCAGCAGGCCAAAATCGGGGACAGGGTATCGTGGCTACACCTTC.

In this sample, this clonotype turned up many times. CDR3 in amino acids: CSAAGLAGRYNEQFF. Here the CDR3 DNA reads TGCAGTGCCGCCGGACTAGCGGGGCGTTACAATGAGCAGTTCTTC. V is TRBV20-1 and J is TRBJ2-1; 12 nucleotides align to TRBD2. V dropped 6 bases and J dropped 4; count of bases not matched to a gene: 7. This CDR3 spans 15 amino acids. CDR1 is DFQATT and CDR2 is SNEGSKA in the germline V gene (reference sequence).

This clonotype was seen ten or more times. The CDR3: CASSTRGLANHNEQFF. The CDR3 region has the DNA TGTGCCAGCAGCACCCGGGGACTAGCAAACCACAATGAGCAGTTCTTC. This chain links TRBV7-9 with TRBJ2-1, with 9 bases identical to TRBD2. This CDR3 region has 16 residues. With 5 bases clipped from V and 5 bases from J, the junction kept 10 bases outside the gene matches. Germline lookup yields CDR1 SEHNR and CDR2 FQNEAQ (reference sequence).